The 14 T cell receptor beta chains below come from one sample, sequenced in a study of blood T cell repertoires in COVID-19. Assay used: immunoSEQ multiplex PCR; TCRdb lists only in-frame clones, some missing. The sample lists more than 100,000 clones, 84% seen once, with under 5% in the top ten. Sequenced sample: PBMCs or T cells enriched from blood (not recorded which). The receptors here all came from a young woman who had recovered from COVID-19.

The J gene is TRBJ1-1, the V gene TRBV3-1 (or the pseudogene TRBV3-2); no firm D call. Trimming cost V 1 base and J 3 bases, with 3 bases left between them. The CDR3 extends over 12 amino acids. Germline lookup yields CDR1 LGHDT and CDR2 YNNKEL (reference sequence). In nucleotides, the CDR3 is TGTGCCAGCAGCCAAGTAGACACTGAAGCTTTCTTT. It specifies CASSQVDTEAFF.

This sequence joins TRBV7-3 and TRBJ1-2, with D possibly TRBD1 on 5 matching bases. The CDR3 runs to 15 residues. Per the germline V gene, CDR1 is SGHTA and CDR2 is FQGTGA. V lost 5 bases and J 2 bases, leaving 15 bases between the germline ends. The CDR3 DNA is TGTGCCAGCAGCCTTGGGGCAGGCAGAAACTATGGCTACACCTTC. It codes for CASSLGAGRNYGYTF. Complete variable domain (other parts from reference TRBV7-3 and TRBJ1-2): GAGVSQTPSNKVTEKGKYVELRCDPISGHTALYWYRQSLGQGPEFLIYFQGTGAADDSGLPNDRFFAVRPEGSVSTLKIQRTERGDSAVYLCASSLGAGRNYGYTFGSGTRLTVV.

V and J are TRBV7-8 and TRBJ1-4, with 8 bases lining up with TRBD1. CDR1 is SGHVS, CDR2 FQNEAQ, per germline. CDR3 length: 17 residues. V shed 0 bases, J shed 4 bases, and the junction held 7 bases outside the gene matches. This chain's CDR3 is CASSLAAWTGFNEKLFF. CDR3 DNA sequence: TGTGCCAGCAGCTTAGCCGCCTGGACAGGGTTTAATGAAAAACTGTTTTTT.

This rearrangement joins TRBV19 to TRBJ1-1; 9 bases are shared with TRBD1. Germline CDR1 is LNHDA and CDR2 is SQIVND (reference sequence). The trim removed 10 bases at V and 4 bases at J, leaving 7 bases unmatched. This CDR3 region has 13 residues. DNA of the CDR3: TGTGCCATAGCCCGGGACAGGGCCACTGAAGCTTTCTTT. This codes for CAIARDRATEAFF.

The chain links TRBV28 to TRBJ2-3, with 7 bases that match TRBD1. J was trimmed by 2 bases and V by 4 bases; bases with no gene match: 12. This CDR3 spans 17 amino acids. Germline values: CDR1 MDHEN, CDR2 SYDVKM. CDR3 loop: CASSWDRILDPTDTQYF. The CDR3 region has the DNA TGTGCCAGCAGTTGGGACAGAATATTGGACCCCACAGATACGCAGTATTTT.

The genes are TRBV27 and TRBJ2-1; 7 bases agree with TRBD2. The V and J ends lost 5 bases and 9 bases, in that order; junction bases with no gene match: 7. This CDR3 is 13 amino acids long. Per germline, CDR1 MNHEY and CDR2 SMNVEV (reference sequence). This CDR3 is CASSHLGGGEQFF. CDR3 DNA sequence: TGTGCCAGCAGTCACCTGGGGGGGGGTGAGCAGTTCTTC.

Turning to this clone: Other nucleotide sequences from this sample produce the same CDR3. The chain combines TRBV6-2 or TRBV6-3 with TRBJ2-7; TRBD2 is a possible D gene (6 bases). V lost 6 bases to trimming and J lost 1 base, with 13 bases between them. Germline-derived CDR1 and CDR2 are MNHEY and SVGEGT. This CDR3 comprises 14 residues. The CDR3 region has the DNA TGTGCCAGCAGCTGGCCGGGGGATTCCTACGAGCAGTACTTC. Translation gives CASSWPGDSYEQYF.

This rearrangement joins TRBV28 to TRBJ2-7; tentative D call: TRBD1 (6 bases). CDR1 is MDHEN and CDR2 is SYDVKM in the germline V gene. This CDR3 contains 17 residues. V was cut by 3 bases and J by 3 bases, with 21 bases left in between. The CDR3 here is CASSFSRGPRGRYEQYF. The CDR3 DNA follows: TGTGCCAGCAGTTTTTCCAGGGGACCCAGAGGCCGCTACGAGCAGTACTTC.

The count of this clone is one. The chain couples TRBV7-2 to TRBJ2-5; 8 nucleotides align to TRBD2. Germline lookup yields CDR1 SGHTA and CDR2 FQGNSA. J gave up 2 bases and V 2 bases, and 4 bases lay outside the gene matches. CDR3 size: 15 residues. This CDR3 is CASSLRVAGQETQYF. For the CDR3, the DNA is TGTGCCAGCAGCTTAAGGGTAGCGGGGCAAGAGACCCAGTACTTC.

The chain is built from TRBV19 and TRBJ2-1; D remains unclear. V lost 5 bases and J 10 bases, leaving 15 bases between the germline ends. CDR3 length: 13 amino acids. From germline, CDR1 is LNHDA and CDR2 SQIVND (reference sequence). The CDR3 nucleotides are TGTGCCAGTAGTCCCGTTGTCCCTAGGGAGCAGTTCTTC. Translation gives CASSPVVPREQFF. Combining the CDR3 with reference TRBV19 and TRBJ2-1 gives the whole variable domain DGGITQSPKYLFRKEGQNVTLSCEQNLNHDAMYWYRQDPGQGLRLIYYSQIVNDFQKGDIAEGYSVSREKKESFPLTVTSAQKNPTAFYLCASSPVVPREQFFGPGTRLTVL.

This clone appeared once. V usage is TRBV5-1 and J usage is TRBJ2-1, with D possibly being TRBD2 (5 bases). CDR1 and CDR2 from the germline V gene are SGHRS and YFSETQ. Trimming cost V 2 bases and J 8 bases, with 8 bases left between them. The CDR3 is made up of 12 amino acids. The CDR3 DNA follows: TGCGCCAGCAGCTTACTAGATTATGAGCAGTTCTTC. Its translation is CASSLLDYEQFF. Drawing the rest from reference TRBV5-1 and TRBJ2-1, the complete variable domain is KAGVTQTPRYLIKTRGQQVTLSCSPISGHRSVSWYQQTPGQGLQFLFEYFSETQRNKGNFPGRFSGRQFSNSRSEMNVSTLELGDSALYLCASSLLDYEQFFGPGTRLTVL.

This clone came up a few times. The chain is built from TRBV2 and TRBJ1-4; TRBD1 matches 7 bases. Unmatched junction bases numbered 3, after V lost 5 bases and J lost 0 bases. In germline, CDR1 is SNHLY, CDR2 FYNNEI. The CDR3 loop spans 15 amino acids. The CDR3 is CASSFQGATNEKLFF. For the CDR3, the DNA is TGTGCCAGCAGTTTCCAGGGGGCAACTAATGAAAAACTGTTTTTT. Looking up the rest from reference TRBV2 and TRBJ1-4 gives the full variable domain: EPEVTQTPSHQVTQMGQEVILRCVPISNHLYFYWYRQILGQKVEFLVSFYNNEISEKSEIFDDQFSVERPDGSNFTLKIRSTKLEDSAMYFCASSFQGATNEKLFFGSGTQLSVL.

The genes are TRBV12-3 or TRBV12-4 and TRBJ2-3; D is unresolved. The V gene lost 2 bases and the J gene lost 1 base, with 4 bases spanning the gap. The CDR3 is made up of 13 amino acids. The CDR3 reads CASSLPGTDTQYF. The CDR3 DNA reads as TGTGCCAGCAGTTTACCTGGCACAGATACGCAGTATTTT.

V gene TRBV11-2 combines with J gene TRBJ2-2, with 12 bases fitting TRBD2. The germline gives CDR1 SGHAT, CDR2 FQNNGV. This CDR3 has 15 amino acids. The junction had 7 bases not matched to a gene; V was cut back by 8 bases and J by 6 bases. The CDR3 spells CASCTTSGSSGELFF. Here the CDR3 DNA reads TGTGCCAGCTGTACGACTAGCGGGAGTTCCGGGGAGCTGTTTTTT.